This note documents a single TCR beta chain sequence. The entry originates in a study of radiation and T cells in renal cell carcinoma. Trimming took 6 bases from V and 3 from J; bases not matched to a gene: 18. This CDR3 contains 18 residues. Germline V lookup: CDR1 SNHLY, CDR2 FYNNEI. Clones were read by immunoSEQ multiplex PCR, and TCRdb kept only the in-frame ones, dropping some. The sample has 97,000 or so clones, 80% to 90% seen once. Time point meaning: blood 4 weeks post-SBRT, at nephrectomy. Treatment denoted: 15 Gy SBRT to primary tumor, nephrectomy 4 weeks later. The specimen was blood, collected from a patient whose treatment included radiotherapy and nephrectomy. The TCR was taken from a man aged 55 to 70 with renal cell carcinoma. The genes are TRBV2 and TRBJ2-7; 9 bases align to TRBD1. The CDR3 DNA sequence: TGTGCCAGCAGAGATATCAGTGATCTGGGACAGGGCTACTACGAGCAGTACTTC. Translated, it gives CASRDISDLGQGYYEQYF.